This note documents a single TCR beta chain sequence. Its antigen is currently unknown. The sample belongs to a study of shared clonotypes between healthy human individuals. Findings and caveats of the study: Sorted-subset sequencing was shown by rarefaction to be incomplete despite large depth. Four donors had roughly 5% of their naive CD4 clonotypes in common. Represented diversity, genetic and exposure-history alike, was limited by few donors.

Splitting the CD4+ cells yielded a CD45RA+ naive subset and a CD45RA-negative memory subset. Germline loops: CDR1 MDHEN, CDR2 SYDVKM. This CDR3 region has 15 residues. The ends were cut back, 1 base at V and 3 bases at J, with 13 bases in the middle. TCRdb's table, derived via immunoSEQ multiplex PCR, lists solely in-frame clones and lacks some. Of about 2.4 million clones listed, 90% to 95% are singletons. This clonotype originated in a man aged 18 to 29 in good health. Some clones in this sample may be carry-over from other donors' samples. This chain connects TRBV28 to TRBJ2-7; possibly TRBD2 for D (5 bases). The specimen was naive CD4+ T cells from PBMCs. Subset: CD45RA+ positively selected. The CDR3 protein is CASSLSRGNNYEQYF. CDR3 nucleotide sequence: TGTGCCAGCAGTTTATCTAGAGGGAACAACTACGAGCAGTACTTC. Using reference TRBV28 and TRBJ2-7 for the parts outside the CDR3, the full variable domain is DVKVTQSSRYLVKRTGEKVFLECVQDMDHENMFWYRQDPGLGLRLIYFSYDVKMKEKGDIPEGYSVSREKKERFSLILESASTNQTSMYLCASSLSRGNNYEQYFGPGTRLTVT.